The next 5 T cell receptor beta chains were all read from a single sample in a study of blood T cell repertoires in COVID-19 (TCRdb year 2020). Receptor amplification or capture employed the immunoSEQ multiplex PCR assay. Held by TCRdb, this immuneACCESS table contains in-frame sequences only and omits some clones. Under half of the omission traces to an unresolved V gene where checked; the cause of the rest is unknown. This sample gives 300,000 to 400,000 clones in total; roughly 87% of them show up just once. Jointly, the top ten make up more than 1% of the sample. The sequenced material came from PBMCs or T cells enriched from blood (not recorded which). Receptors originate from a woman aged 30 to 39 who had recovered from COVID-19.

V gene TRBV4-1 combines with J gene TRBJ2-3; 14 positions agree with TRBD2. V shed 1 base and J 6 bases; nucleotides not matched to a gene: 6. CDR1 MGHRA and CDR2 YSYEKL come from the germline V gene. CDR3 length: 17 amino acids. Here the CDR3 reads CASSQAMTSGGVDTQYF. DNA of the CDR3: TGCGCCAGCAGCCAAGCGATGACTAGCGGGGGGGTGGATACGCAGTATTTT.

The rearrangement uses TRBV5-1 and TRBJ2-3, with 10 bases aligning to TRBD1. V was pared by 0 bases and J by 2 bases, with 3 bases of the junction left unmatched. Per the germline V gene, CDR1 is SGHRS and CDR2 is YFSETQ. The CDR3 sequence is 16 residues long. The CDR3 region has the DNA TGCGCCAGCAGCTTGGGGGACAGGGGTTACACAGATACGCAGTATTTT. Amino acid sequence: CASSLGDRGYTDTQYF.

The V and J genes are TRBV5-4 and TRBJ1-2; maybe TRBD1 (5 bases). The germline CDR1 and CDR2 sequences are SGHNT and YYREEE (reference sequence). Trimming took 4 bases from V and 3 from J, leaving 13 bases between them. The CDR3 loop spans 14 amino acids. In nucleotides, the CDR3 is TGTGCCAGCAGCGACGTTGGGGGGTACTATGGCTACACCTTC. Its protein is CASSDVGGYYGYTF.

This CDR3 is CASSLVRGSGANVLTF. CDR3 bases: TGTGCCAGCAGCTTAGTCCGGGGCTCTGGGGCCAACGTCCTGACTTTC. This chain links TRBV7-8 with TRBJ2-6; a possible D gene is TRBD2 (5 bases). CDR1 is SGHVS, CDR2 FQNEAQ, per germline. The V and J ends lost 1 base and 0 bases respectively, with 7 bases between them. The CDR3 extends over 16 amino acids. Drawing the rest from reference TRBV7-8 and TRBJ2-6, the complete variable domain is GAGVSQSPRYKVAKRGQDVALRCDPISGHVSLFWYQQALGQGPEFLTYFQNEAQLDKSGLPSDRFFAERPEGSVSTLKIQRTQQEDSAVYLCASSLVRGSGANVLTFGAGSRLTVL.

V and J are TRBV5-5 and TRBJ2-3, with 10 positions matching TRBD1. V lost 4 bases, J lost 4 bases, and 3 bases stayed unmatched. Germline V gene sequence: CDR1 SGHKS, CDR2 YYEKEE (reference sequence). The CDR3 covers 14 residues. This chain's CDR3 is CASSLGTGADTQYF. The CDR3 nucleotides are TGTGCCAGCAGCCTAGGGACAGGGGCAGATACGCAGTATTTT.